This record covers a single T cell receptor beta chain. Its target is not known. CDR3 length: 13 amino acids. V was pared by 0 bases and J by 8 bases, with 10 bases between. This sample is drawn from a study of T cell responses to AZD1222 COVID-19 vaccine. Study-level findings and limits: Females outnumbered males among donors, who were mostly white British; clonal diversity was possibly underestimated. Only six people who got AZD1222 tested seropositive at baseline. Vaccine-associated CD4 TCRs ranged over spike, dominating at 160-218 and 743-854. Nearly half of the spike-specific TCRs reportedly recognize variant regions that carry no mutations.

Only in-frame clones appear in the TCRdb table, and some are missing; sequencing was by immunoSEQ multiplex PCR. The sample holds 150,000 to 200,000 clones; roughly 91% are singletons and the top ten take about 6%. Specimen: peripheral blood, collected 28 days after the second AZD1222 dose. The chain is built from TRBV23-1 and TRBJ1-2; the D is unclear. TRBV23-1 is recorded as an ORF, its role being uncertain. The source of this sequence is an adult who received the AZD1222 COVID-19 vaccine. The CDR3 DNA is TGCGCCAGCAGTCAATCGGGAGGTAACGGCTACACCTTC. It yields the protein CASSQSGGNGYTF.